Shown below are 23 T cell receptor beta chains from a single sample sequenced in a study of T cells in localized non-small cell lung cancer. The assay was immunoSEQ multiplex PCR, and TCRdb's table has in-frame clones only and misses some. The sample has approximately 5,900 clones, approximately 20% seen once. The material sequenced was lung tumor tissue, taken before any cancer treatment. The receptors were gathered from a female donor over 55 with stage I lung adenocarcinoma.

The genes are TRBV14 and TRBJ2-5; no clear D gene. Germline V CDR1 and CDR2: SGHDN, FVKESK. This CDR3 is built from 13 residues. Between the trimmed V and J ends, which lost 4 bases and 7 bases, there was a span of 13 bases. The CDR3 here is CASSPLAGRTQYF. The DNA for the CDR3 is TGTGCCAGCAGCCCCCTGGCCGGTCGGACCCAGTACTTC. Variable domain in full (rest from reference TRBV14 and TRBJ2-5): EAGVTQFPSHSVIEKGQTVTLRCDPISGHDNLYWYRRVMGKEIKFLLHFVKESKQDESGMPNNRFLAERTGGTYSTLKVQPAELEDSGVYFCASSPLAGRTQYFGPGTRLLVL.

This clone was observed a few times. This sequence joins TRBV4-1 and TRBJ2-1; 11 positions match TRBD2. The length of the CDR3 is 15 residues. The germline gives CDR1 MGHRA, CDR2 YSYEKL. J gave up 4 bases and V 4 bases, and 3 bases lay outside the gene matches. The CDR3 bases are TGCGCCAGCAGCCTACTAGCGGGAGTGTACAATGAGCAGTTCTTC. Its translation is CASSLLAGVYNEQFF.

The V and J genes are TRBV6-8 and TRBJ2-1; possible D gene TRBD2, 5 bases. V lost 0 bases to trimming and J lost 7 bases, with 16 bases between them. The length of the CDR3 is 16 residues. The germline CDR1 and CDR2 sequences are MNHGY and SAAAGT. In DNA form, the CDR3 reads TGTGCCAGCAGTTACTCGAGCGGCTTTGGGCTGAATGAGCAGTTCTTC. It encodes CASSYSSGFGLNEQFF.

This clone was detected a few times. At one end the junction does not follow the germline gene, possibly because of a read error. This chain connects TRBV9 to TRBJ2-7; 7 nucleotides line up with TRBD1. The germline gives CDR1 SGDLS, CDR2 YYNGEE. CDR3 length: 16 residues. For the CDR3, the DNA is TGTGCCAGCAGTGTAGCCCCGATCCGGGACAGCTACGAGCAGTACTTC. Residues: CASSVAPIRDSYEQYF. The entire variable domain, with the rest obtained from reference TRBV9 and TRBJ2-7, is as follows: DSGVTQTPKHLITATGQRVTLRCSPRSGDLSVYWYQQSLDQGLQFLIQYYNGEERAKGNILERFSAQQFPDLHSELNLSSLELGDSALYFCASSVAPIRDSYEQYFGPGTRLTVT.

This clone was detected ten times or more. The chain is built from TRBV11-3 and TRBJ2-2; possibly TRBD1 for D (5 bases). The CDR3 sequence is 17 residues long. The V end lost 5 bases, the J end lost 6 bases, and 22 bases lay between the germline ends. The germline CDR1 and CDR2 sequences are SGHNT and YENEEA. The CDR3 sequence: CASSLKALGQEAGELFF. The CDR3 DNA sequence: TGTGCCAGCAGCCTAAAGGCACTGGGGCAAGAAGCCGGGGAGCTGTTTTTT.

By share, this clone counts as medium-sized. An end of the junction does not agree with germline; a read error may underlie this. J is TRBJ2-7 and V is TRBV28; 13 bases align to TRBD2. The CDR3 is made up of 14 amino acids. Germline V gives CDR1 MDHEN, CDR2 SYDVKM. The CDR3 loop reads CASRTSGRAIFRHF. The DNA for the CDR3 is TGTGCCAGCAGAACTAGCGGGAGGGCCATATTCCGCCACTTC.

The chain employs TRBV6-8 and TRBJ1-2, with D possibly matching TRBD1 (5 bases). V was cut by 0 bases and J by 8 bases, with 13 bases left in between. This CDR3 is built from 14 residues. CDR1 and CDR2 from the germline V gene are MNHGY and SAAAGT. The CDR3 here is CASSYSAGLGGYTF. The CDR3, as DNA: TGTGCCAGCAGTTACTCCGCAGGGTTGGGCGGCTACACCTTC.

This clone has more than one count but fewer than ten. This chain joins TRBV11-3 and TRBJ2-7, with D possibly called TRBD1 or TRBD2 (5 bases each). Trimming stripped 5 bases from V and 5 bases from J, with 16 bases between. This CDR3 has 14 amino acids. The germline V gene encodes CDR1 SGHNT and CDR2 YENEEA. In DNA form, the CDR3 reads TGTGCCAGCAGCCCCAGGGACCTACCCCACGAGCAGTACTTC. Its translation is CASSPRDLPHEQYF. The full variable domain, its missing parts supplied by reference TRBV11-3 and TRBJ2-7, is EAGVVQSPRYKIIEKKQPVAFWCNPISGHNTLYWYLQNLGQGPELLIRYENEEAVDDSQLPKDRFSAERLKGVDSTLKIQPAELGDSAVYLCASSPRDLPHEQYFGPGTRLTVT.

The table lists this clone with a few counts. The V gene is TRBV6-8, the J gene TRBJ2-2; TRBD2 is a possible D gene (6 bases). This CDR3 has 14 residues. The germline gives CDR1 MNHGY, CDR2 SAAAGT. Trimming pared 0 bases from V and 4 bases from J, leaving 6 bases between. CDR3 in amino acids: CASSYSTSTGELFF. CDR3 nucleotide sequence: TGTGCCAGCAGTTACTCGACTAGCACCGGGGAGCTGTTTTTT.

By sample fraction, this clone is medium-sized (0.01 to 0.1%). This sequence joins TRBV9 and TRBJ2-5; possibly TRBD2 for D (7 bases). Trimming removed 4 bases from V and 4 bases from J, with 23 bases in between. In germline, CDR1 is SGDLS, CDR2 YYNGEE. The CDR3 loop spans 17 amino acids. CDR3 in DNA: TGTGCCAGCAGCAAAGGGGGGGAGGGCCTCTTGGGAGAGACCCAGTACTTC. This encodes CASSKGGEGLLGETQYF.

The chain combines TRBV6-8 with TRBJ2-3; D uncertain. The ends were cut back, 6 bases at V and 0 bases at J, with 10 bases in the middle. The CDR3 totals 14 residues. Germline V CDR1 and CDR2: MNHGY, SAAAGT. In DNA, the CDR3 is TGTGCCAGCAGCTTAGAGAGAAGCACAGATACGCAGTATTTT. Its translation is CASSLERSTDTQYF.

This clone was counted a few times. The chain combines TRBV11-3 with TRBJ2-3, with D unresolved. This CDR3 comprises 14 residues. The germline V gene encodes CDR1 SGHNT and CDR2 YENEEA. The V end was cut by 3 bases, the J end by 1 base, with 8 bases between. CDR3 nucleotide sequence: TGTGCCAGCAGCTTGGCTGGGGGCACAGATACGCAGTATTTT. Translating it yields CASSLAGGTDTQYF.

The rearrangement links TRBV9 to TRBJ2-3, with 9 bases aligning to TRBD2. Losses at the gene ends were 5 bases for V and 1 base for J; bases not matched to a gene: 2. The length of the CDR3 is 14 residues. Germline V gives CDR1 SGDLS, CDR2 YYNGEE. The CDR3 region is CASSPSGGTDTQYF. As DNA, the CDR3 is TGTGCCAGCAGTCCTAGCGGGGGCACAGATACGCAGTATTTT. The whole variable domain, remainder taken from reference TRBV9 and TRBJ2-3, is DSGVTQTPKHLITATGQRVTLRCSPRSGDLSVYWYQQSLDQGLQFLIQYYNGEERAKGNILERFSAQQFPDLHSELNLSSLELGDSALYFCASSPSGGTDTQYFGPGTRLTVL.

This clone has only a few counts. This chain joins TRBV28 and TRBJ1-5; possible D gene TRBD1, 6 bases. Per germline, CDR1 MDHEN and CDR2 SYDVKM. This CDR3 comprises 14 residues. Between the trimmed V and J ends, which lost 3 bases and 9 bases, there was a span of 15 bases. The CDR3 DNA follows: TGTGCCAGCAGTTTCCCCGACAGGCCGGGGCCCCAGCATTTT. It codes for CASSFPDRPGPQHF.

V usage is TRBV11-3 and J usage is TRBJ2-1, with D unclear. The CDR3 length is 15 residues. CDR1 and CDR2 (germline): SGHNT, YENEEA. Trimming shortened V by 1 base and J by 5 bases, and 12 bases separated the two germline ends. The CDR3 DNA follows: TGTGCCAGCAGCTTAGTAGGTCGGCGGAACAATGAGCAGTTCTTC. It specifies CASSLVGRRNNEQFF.

This chain's CDR3 is CSVEDRGRTGELFF. Written as DNA, the CDR3 is TGCAGCGTTGAAGACAGGGGGCGGACCGGGGAGCTGTTTTTT. The chain carries TRBV29-1 and TRBJ2-2; 8 bases are a match to TRBD1. Germline-derived CDR1 and CDR2 are SQVTM and ANQGSEA. CDR3 length equals 14 residues. Trimming at V came to 0 bases and at J to 5 bases, leaving 2 bases not matched to a gene.

To note about this clone: The junction differs from germline at one of its ends, possibly a read error. The V gene is TRBV6-8, the J gene TRBJ2-2, with D perhaps given as TRBD1 or TRBD2 (5 bases each). CDR1 and CDR2 (germline): MNHGY, SAAAGT. The CDR3 has 16 residues. CDR3 sequence reads: CAISGSGTYNPGELFF. The CDR3 region has the DNA TGTGCCATCAGTGGCTCCGGGACCTACAACCCCGGGGAGCTGTTTTTT.

Within the sample, this clone is large. J is TRBJ2-7 and V is TRBV6-8; 8 bases match TRBD1. Trimming cost V 10 bases and J 4 bases; bases outside gene matches: 9. From germline, CDR1 is MNHGY and CDR2 SAAAGT. The CDR3 is 13 residues long. The CDR3 region has the DNA TGTGCCACCTATCACGGACAGGGTTACGAGCAGTACTTC. Translated, it gives CATYHGQGYEQYF.

This chain joins TRBV6-8 and TRBJ2-1; D might be TRBD1 or TRBD2, each matching 5 bases. This CDR3 has 16 residues. The V end was cut by 6 bases, the J end by 2 bases, with 17 bases between. CDR1 is MNHGY and CDR2 is SAAAGT in the germline V gene. CDR3 amino acids: CASSLTVWDAYNEQFF. The DNA of the CDR3 is TGTGCCAGCAGCCTCACCGTATGGGACGCCTACAATGAGCAGTTCTTC.

CDR3 residues: CAWSLLAGDTDTQYF. The CDR3 DNA follows: TGTGCCTGGAGTCTGCTAGCGGGAGACACAGATACGCAGTATTTT. The rearrangement links TRBV30 to TRBJ2-3; 10 bases align to TRBD2. Germline-derived CDR1 and CDR2 are GTSNPN and SVGIG (reference sequence). After removal of 2 bases from V and 2 bases from J, the junction contained 4 bases not matched to a gene. There are 15 residues in the CDR3.

By proportion, this clone is medium-sized. V gene TRBV11-3 combines with J gene TRBJ2-2, with D unresolved. Trimming took off 5 bases at V and 5 bases at J, with 18 bases between the two ends. The CDR3 sequence is 16 residues long. From germline, CDR1 is SGHNT and CDR2 YENEEA. DNA for the CDR3: TGTGCCAGCAGCCATGCGTATAGTAGGGTTACCGGGGAGCTGTTTTTT. Translating gives CASSHAYSRVTGELFF.

This clone is classed as medium-sized. CDR3 protein: CASMTGTESYEQYF. The CDR3, as DNA: TGTGCCAGCATGACCGGGACCGAGTCCTACGAGCAGTACTTC. The V gene is TRBV12-5, the J gene TRBJ2-7; D may correspond to TRBD1 or TRBD2 (5 bases each). This CDR3 comprises 14 residues. Germline assignment: CDR1 LGHNT and CDR2 FRNRAP.

This clone was found a few times. The gene calls are TRBV6-8 and TRBJ2-7, with TRBD1 matching over 9 bases. Trimming cost V 3 bases and J 2 bases; bases outside gene matches: 5. CDR1 is MNHGY and CDR2 is SAAAGT in the germline V gene. CDR3 size: 15 residues. The CDR3 DNA is TGTGCCAGCAGTTATTCCGGGACAGGGACCTACGAGCAGTACTTC. It translates to CASSYSGTGTYEQYF.